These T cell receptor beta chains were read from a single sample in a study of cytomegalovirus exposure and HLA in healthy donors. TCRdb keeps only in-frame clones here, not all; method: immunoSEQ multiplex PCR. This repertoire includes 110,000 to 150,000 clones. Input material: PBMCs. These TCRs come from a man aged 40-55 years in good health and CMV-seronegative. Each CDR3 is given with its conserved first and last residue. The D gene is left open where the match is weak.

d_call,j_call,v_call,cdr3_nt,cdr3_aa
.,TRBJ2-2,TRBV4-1,TGCGCCAGCAGCCCTCCCCTGTCTACCGGGGAGCTGTTTTTT,CASSPPLSTGELFF
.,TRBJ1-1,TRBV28,TGTGCCAGCCCTGGGGCAGGGGAAGATTTAACTGAAGCTTTCTTT,CASPGAGEDLTEAFF
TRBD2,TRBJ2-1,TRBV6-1,TGTGCCAGCAGTGCCCTAGCGGGGGGGTACAATGAGCAGTTCTTC,CASSALAGGYNEQFF
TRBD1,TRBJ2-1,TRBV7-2,TGTGCCAGCAGCTACCGACAGGGCAATGAGCAGTTCTTC,CASSYRQGNEQFF
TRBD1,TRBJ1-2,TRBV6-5,TGTGCCAGCACGAGACAGGGTTACTATGGCTACACCTTC,CASTRQGYYGYTF
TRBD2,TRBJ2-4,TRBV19,TGTGCCAGTACATCTAGCGGGGGGGAAAACATTCAGTACTTC,CASTSSGGENIQYF
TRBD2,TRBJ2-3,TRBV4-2,TGTGCCAGCAGCCCTCACGTCGGGGGGGCCTTAGATACGCAGTATTTT,CASSPHVGGALDTQYF
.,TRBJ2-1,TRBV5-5,TGTGCCAGCAGCTTGGAATATTACAATGAGCAGTTCTTC,CASSLEYYNEQFF
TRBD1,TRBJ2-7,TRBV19,TGTGCCAGTAGCGGACCGGGACAGACGAGCTCCTACGAGCAGTACTTC,CASSGPGQTSSYEQYF
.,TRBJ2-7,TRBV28,TGTGCCAGCAGTTTAAGCCAGGGAAATAATAACGAGCAGTACTTC,CASSLSQGNNNEQYF
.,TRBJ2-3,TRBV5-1,TGCGCCAGCAGCCCGGGGACACTACCAAGCACAGATACGCAGTATTTT,CASSPGTLPSTDTQYF
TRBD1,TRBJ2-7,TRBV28,TGTGCCAGCAGTAGAACGGGACAGGTTCTCTTC,CASSRTGQVLF
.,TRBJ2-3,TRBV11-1,TGTGCCAGCAGCTTAGGGAGGAAAGATACGCAGTATTTT,CASSLGRKDTQYF
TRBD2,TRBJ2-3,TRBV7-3,TGTGCCAGCAGCTTACAAGCGGGGGCCACAGATACGCAGTATTTT,CASSLQAGATDTQYF
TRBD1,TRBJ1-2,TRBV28,TGTGCCAGCAGTCGGACAGGGGCCCCTGGCTACACCTTC,CASSRTGAPGYTF
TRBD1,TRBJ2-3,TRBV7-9,TGTGCGGGCACTGAGGGGGCGAACACAGATACGCAGTATTTT,CAGTEGANTDTQYF
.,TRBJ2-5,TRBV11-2,TGTGCCAGCAGCGCGATTGCGGGGGCGGTAGAGACCCAGTACTTC,CASSAIAGAVETQYF
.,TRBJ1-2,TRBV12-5,TGTGCTAGTGGTTTGGGTCAGGGTGGGGATGGCTACACCTTC,CASGLGQGGDGYTF
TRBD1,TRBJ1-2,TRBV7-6,TGTGCCAGCAGCCTAGCCAGGGGGTCTGGCTACACCTTC,CASSLARGSGYTF
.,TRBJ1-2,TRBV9,TGTGCCAGCAGCCCAACAACCTACAGGGCTGGCTACACCTTC,CASSPTTYRAGYTF
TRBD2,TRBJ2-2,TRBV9,TGTGCCAGCAGCCTTTCGGGGGGAATCACCGGGGAGCTGTTTTTT,CASSLSGGITGELFF
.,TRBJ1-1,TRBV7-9,TGTGCCAGCAGAAGGGGGGGCGACACTGAAGCTTTCTTT,CASRRGGDTEAFF
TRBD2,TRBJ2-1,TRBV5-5,TGTGCCAGCAGCTTGGCAGCGGGGGAAAACAATGAGCAGTTCTTC,CASSLAAGENNEQFF
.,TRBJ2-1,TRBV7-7,TGTGCCAGCAGCGGGGGCACCTACAATGAGCAGTTCTTC,CASSGGTYNEQFF
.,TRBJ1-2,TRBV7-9,TGTGCCAGCAGCCCCTGGCCTGGGGGCCCTAACTATGGCTACACCTTC,CASSPWPGGPNYGYTF
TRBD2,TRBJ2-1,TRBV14,TGTGCCAGCAGCCTACTAGCGGGGGGGCTCTACAATGAGCAGTTCTTC,CASSLLAGGLYNEQFF
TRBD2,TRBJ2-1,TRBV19,TGTGCCAGTAGTGAGGGCGGGAGCCCCTACAATGAGCAGTTCTTC,CASSEGGSPYNEQFF
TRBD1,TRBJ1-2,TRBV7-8,TGTGCCAGCAGCCCCGGGACAGGGGCCGGCTACACCTTC,CASSPGTGAGYTF
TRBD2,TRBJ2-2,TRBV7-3,TGTGCCAGCAGCTTAGACGGGGGGGCCAACACCGGGGAGCTGTTTTTT,CASSLDGGANTGELFF
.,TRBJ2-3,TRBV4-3,TGCGCCAGCAGCCTACTCAGCGGAATAACAGATACGCAGTATTTT,CASSLLSGITDTQYF
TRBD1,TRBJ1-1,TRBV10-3,TGTGCCATCAGTCCTAAACAGGGGCGAAGCACTGAAGCTTTCTTT,CAISPKQGRSTEAFF
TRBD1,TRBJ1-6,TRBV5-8,TGTGCCAGCAGCTTGGTACAGGGGAATTCACCCCTCCACTTT,CASSLVQGNSPLHF
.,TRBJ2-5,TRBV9,TGTGCCAGCAGCGTATCGCCACAGGGTCAAGAGACCCAGTACTTC,CASSVSPQGQETQYF